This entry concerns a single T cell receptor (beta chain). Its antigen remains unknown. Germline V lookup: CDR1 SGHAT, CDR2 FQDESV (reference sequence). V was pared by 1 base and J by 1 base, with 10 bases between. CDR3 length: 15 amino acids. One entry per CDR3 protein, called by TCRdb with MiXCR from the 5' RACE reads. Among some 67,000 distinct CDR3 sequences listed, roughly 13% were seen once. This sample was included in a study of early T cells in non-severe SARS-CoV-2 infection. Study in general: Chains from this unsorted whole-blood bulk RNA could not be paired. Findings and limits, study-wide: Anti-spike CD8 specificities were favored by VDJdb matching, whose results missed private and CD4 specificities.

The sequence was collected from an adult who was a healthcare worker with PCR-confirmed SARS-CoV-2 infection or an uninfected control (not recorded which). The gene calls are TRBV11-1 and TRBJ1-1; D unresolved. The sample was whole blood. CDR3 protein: CASSLESNWNTEAFF. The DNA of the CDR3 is TGTGCCAGCAGCTTAGAGTCGAATTGGAACACTGAAGCTTTCTTT. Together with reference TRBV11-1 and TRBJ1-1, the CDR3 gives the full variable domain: EAEVAQSPRYKITEKSQAVAFWCDPISGHATLYWYRQILGQGPELLVQFQDESVVDDSQLPKDRFSAERLKGVDSTLKIQPAELGDSAMYLCASSLESNWNTEAFFGQGTRLTVV.